Listed here are 8 T cell receptor beta chains from one sample, sequenced in a study of T cell changes during pregnancy in multiple sclerosis. The table came from immunoSEQ multiplex PCR; TCRdb's copy has only in-frame clones and leaves some out. The top ten hold approximately 5.9% of the sample, which has fewer than 30,000 clones, around nine tenths seen once. The material sequenced was CD8+ T cells from peripheral blood mononuclear cells, taken before pregnancy. These receptors came from a female donor with multiple sclerosis, enrolled in a pregnancy study.

This clone was seen only once. This chain links TRBV29-1 with TRBJ2-5; D gene unclear. V was cut by 3 bases and J by 0 bases, with 8 bases left in between. Germline V gene data show CDR1 as SQVTM and CDR2 as ANQGSEA. The CDR3 is made up of 13 amino acids. Here the CDR3 reads CSVDTEYQETQYF. Written as DNA, the CDR3 is TGCAGCGTTGATACGGAGTACCAAGAGACCCAGTACTTC.

The CDR3 DNA reads TGCGCCAGCAGCCCCCTGGCAGGGGCCCGAAACATTCAGTACTTC. Translation: CASSPLAGARNIQYF. This chain connects TRBV5-1 to TRBJ2-4; D is perhaps TRBD1 (6 bases). Germline CDR1 and CDR2: SGHRS and YFSETQ. Deletions cut 4 bases from V and 6 bases from J, with 17 bases between. The CDR3 loop spans 15 amino acids.

The J gene is TRBJ2-1, the V gene TRBV7-9; D is uncertain. Trimming shortened V by 5 bases and J by 2 bases, and 13 bases separated the two germline ends. The CDR3 consists of 15 residues. Germline-derived CDR1 and CDR2 are SEHNR and FQNEAQ (reference sequence). CDR3 nucleotide sequence: TGTGCCAGCAGCCTCGAACCGGGTCCCTACAATGAGCAGTTCTTC. This translates into CASSLEPGPYNEQFF.

The rearrangement links TRBV29-1 to TRBJ2-2, with a possible D match to TRBD1 (6 bases). Looked up from germline, CDR1 is SQVTM and CDR2 is ANQGSEA. V gave up 4 bases and J gave up 6 bases, with 12 bases separating them. The CDR3 has 13 residues. The CDR3 DNA follows: TGCAGCGTTGGATATTACAGGGCCGGGGAGCTGTTTTTT. It yields the protein CSVGYYRAGELFF.

The gene calls are TRBV27 and TRBJ2-2, with 8 nucleotides matching TRBD2. The germline gives CDR1 MNHEY, CDR2 SMNVEV (reference sequence). J was trimmed by 6 bases and V by 3 bases; bases with no gene match: 6. The CDR3 length is 15 residues. CDR3 loop: CASSFPGGSAGELFF. CDR3 DNA sequence: TGTGCCAGCAGTTTCCCGGGGGGGTCGGCCGGGGAGCTGTTTTTT.

The chain has TRBV18 and TRBJ1-3; TRBD1 matches 7 bases. The germline gives CDR1 KGHSH, CDR2 LQKENI. CDR3 length: 19 residues. After removal of 5 bases from V and 0 bases from J, the junction contained 16 bases not matched to a gene. The CDR3 region has the DNA TGTGCCAGCTCAGGGATCGGACAGGACGGCATGAGCTCTGGAAACACCATATATTTT. This encodes CASSGIGQDGMSSGNTIYF.

The chain has TRBV7-9 and TRBJ1-2; 7 bases fit TRBD1. The CDR3 contains 14 residues. V lost 0 bases, J lost 3 bases, and 1 base stayed unmatched. Germline V gene data show CDR1 as SEHNR and CDR2 as FQNEAQ (reference sequence). CDR3 loop: CASSLAGGDYGYTF. CDR3 DNA: TGTGCCAGCAGCTTAGCAGGGGGCGACTATGGCTACACCTTC.

This sequence joins TRBV4-2 and TRBJ2-7; TRBD2 aligns across 9 bases. This CDR3 is 17 amino acids long. The germline V gene encodes CDR1 LGHNA and CDR2 YNFKEQ. After removal of 0 bases from V and 0 bases from J, the junction contained 6 bases not matched to a gene. The CDR3 protein is CASSQDPREGLSYEQYF. In nucleotides, the CDR3 is TGTGCCAGCAGCCAAGATCCGCGGGAGGGCCTCTCCTACGAGCAGTACTTC.